This T cell receptor (beta chain) was identified in a study of T-cell reconstitution after alpha-beta-depleted transplantation in children (dated by TCRdb to the mid-2010s). Study-wide context: Using TCR repertoire profiling, the study quantitatively followed how T-cell immune reconstitution unfolded in children after TCRalphabeta/CD19-depleted allogeneic hematopoietic cell transplantation.

The germline V gene gives CDR1 as SQVTM and CDR2 as ANQGSEA. Including the terminal cysteine and phenylalanine, the CDR3 comprises 14 residues. Left in the record is the CDR3 DNA by itself, 42 bases read in frame from the first base. The V end gives up 7 bases and the J end 1 base, leaving 8 bases in the junction not matched to a gene. Library preparation employed PCR. Sequencing relied on an Illumina HiSeq 2500. Molecular barcoding was employed in the preparation of TCR libraries, with unique molecular identifiers being used to normalize TCRbeta repertoire quantification. TCRdb applied fastp at Q25 and MiXCR to the public reads, then kept only in-frame beta chains. CDR3 protein sequences are deduplicated, and each keeps its most common genes and DNA. The sample table shows about 200,000 distinct CDR3 sequences, and about 14% are seen once. The ten largest clones take up less than 15% of the sample.

This clonotype showed up many times. Its antigen is still unknown. No base qualities exist here, and no much larger clone lies one base off it. The material was PBMCs from the stem cell graft donor, obtained from the stem cell graft. The rearranged segments are TRBV29-1 and TRBJ2-3, with 7 middle bases fitting TRBD1. This TCR derives from a human donor who donated a stem cell graft to a child with acute lymphoblastic leukemia. This receptor has the CDR3 CSGRRQGRTDTQYF. The DNA sequence follows: TGCAGCGGCCGGCGACAGGGTCGCACAGATACGCAGTATTTT.